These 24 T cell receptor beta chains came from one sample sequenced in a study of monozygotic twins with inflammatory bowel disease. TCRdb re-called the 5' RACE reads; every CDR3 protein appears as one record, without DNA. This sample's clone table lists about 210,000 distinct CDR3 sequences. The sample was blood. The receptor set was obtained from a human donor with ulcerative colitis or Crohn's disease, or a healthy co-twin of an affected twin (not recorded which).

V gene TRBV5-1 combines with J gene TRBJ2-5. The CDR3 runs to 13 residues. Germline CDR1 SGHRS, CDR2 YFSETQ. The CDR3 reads CASSLGSGETQYF.

CDR3 region: CASSEFTGKGMTEAFF. The chain links TRBV12-3 or TRBV12-4 to TRBJ1-1; there is no DNA to check the TCRdb D call of TRBD1. CDR3 length: 16 amino acids.

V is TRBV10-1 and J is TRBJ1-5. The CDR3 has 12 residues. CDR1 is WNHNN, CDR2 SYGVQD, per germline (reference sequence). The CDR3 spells CASSALGGPQHF.

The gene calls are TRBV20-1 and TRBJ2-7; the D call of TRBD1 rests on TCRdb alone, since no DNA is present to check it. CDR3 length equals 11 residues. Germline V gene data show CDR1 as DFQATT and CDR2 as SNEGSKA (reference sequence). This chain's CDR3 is CSVTGMSEQYF.

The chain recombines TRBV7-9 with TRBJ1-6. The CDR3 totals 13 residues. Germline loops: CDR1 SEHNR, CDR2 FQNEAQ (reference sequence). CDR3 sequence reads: CASVREGNTPLHF.

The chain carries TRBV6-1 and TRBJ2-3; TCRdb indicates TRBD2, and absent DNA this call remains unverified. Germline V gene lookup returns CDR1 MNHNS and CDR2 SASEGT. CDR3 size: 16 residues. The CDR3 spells CASSGEAGTSTDTQYF.

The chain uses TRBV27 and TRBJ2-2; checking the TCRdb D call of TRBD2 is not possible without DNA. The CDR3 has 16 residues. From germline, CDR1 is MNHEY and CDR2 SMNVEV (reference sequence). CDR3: CASSLTAGGTTGELFF.

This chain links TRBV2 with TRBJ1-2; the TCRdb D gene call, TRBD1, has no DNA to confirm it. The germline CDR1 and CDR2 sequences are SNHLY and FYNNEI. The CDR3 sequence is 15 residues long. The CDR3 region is CASRRGDKQNYGYTF.

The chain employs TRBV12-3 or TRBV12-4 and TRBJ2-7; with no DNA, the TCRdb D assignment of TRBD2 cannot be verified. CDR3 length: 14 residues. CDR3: CASGPLRAPYEQYF.

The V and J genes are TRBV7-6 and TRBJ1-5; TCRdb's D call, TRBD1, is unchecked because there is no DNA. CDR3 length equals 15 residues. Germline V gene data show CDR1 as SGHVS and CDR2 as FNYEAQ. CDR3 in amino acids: CASSLATGFGQPQHF. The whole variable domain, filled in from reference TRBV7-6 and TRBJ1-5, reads GAGVSQSPRYKVTKRGQDVALRCDPISGHVSLYWYRQALGQGPEFLTYFNYEAQQDKSGLPNDRFSAERPEGSISTLTIQRTEQRDSAMYRCASSLATGFGQPQHFGDGTRLSIL.

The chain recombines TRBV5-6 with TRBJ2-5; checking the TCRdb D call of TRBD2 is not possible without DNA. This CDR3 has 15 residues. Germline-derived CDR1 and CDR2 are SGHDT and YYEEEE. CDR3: CASSLYRGASETQYF.

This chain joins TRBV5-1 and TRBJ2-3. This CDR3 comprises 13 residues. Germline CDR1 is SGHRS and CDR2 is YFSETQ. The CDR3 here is CASAPSGTDTQYF.

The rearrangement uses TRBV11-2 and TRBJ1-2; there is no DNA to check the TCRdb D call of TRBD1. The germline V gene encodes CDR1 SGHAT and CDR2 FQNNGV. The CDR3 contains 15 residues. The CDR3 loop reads CASTLRGDTNYGYTF.

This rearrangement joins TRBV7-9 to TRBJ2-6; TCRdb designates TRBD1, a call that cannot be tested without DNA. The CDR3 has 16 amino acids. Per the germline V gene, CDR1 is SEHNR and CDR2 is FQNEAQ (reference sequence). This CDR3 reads CASKRDRISGANVLTF.

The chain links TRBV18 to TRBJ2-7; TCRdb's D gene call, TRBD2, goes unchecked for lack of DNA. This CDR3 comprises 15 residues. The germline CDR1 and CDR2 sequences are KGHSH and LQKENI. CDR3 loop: CASSPEPAAGTLVIF.

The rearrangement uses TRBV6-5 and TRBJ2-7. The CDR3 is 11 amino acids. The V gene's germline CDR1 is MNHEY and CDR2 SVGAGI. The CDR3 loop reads CATRSVYEQYF.

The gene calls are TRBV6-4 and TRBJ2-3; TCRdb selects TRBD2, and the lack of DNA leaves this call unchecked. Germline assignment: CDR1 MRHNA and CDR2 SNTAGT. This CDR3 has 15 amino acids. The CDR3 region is CASSDVAGSTDTQYF.

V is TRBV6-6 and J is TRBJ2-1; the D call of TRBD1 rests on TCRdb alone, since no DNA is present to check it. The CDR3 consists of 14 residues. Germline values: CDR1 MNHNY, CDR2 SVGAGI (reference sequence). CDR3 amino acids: CASSYPGQGNEQFF.

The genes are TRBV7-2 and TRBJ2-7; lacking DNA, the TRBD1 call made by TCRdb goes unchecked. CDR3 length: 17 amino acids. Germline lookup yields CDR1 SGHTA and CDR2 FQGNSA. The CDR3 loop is CASSLPQGQAISYEQYF.

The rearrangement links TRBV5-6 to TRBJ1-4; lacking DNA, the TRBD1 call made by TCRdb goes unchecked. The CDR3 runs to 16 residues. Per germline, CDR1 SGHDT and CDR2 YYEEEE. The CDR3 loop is CASSLNSGGAGEKLFF.

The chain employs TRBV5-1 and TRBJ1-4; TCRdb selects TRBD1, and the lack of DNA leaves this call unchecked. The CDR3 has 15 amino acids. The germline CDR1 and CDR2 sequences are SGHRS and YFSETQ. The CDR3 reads CASSGGQRVNEKLFF.

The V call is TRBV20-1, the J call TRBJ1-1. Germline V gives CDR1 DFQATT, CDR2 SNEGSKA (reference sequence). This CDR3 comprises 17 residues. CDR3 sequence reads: CSAKPTKTRREHTEAFF.

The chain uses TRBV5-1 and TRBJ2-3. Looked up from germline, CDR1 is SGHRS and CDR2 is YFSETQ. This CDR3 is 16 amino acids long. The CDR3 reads CASSWTTMPSTDTQYF.

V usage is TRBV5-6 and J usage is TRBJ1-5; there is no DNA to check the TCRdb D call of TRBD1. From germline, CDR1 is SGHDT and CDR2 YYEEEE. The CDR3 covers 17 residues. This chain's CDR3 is CASSFSTGRSGNQPQHF.